This T cell receptor (beta chain) was captured in a study of blood T cell repertoires in COVID-19. The overall study: Italy, Spain and the United States were the sources of the convalescent and acute COVID-19 samples.

TCRdb's copy holds only in-frame clones and misses some; the assay was immunoSEQ multiplex PCR. Of a few hundred thousand clones in the sample, 80% to 90% were seen once. The participants were between roughly 18 and 90 years old and came from roughly 25 US areas. The CDR3 loop spans 14 amino acids. Per the germline V gene, CDR1 is SGHVS and CDR2 is FNYEAQ. Deletions cut 3 bases from V and 6 bases from J, with 11 bases between. The count of this clone is one. This chain connects TRBV7-6 to TRBJ2-2; tentative D call: TRBD2 (5 bases). The sequence was obtained from a man aged 40-50 years in a cohort exposed to, infected with or recovered from COVID-19 (not recorded which). The sample consisted of PBMCs or T cells enriched from blood (not recorded which). As DNA, the CDR3 is TGTGCCAGCAGCTTTTCAGCGGTTTCCGGGGAGCTGTTTTTT. It yields the protein CASSFSAVSGELFF.